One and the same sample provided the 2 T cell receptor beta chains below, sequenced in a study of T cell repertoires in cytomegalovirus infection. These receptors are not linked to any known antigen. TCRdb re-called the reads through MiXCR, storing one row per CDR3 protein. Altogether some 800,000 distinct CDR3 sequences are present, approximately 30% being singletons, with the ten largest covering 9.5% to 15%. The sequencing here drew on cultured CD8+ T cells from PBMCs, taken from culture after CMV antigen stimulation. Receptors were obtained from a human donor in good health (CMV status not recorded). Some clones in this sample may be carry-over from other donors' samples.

CDR3 in DNA: TGTGCCAGCAGTTCCGGGTACAGGGGAACCGGGGAGCTGTTTTTT. Translated, it gives CASSSGYRGTGELFF. The chain uses TRBV12-3 or TRBV12-4 and TRBJ2-2, with 7 bases that match TRBD1. CDR3 size: 15 residues. With V trimmed by 4 bases and J by 5 bases, 7 bases remained unmatched.

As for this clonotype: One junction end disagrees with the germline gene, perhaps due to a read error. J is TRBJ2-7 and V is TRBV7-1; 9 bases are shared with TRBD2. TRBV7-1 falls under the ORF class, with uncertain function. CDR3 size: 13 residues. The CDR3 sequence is CVSSGTSSGEQYF. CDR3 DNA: TGTGTCAGCAGCGGGACTAGCTCGGGCGAGCAGTACTTC.